This T cell receptor beta chain was sequenced for a study of blood T cell repertoires in COVID-19. Only in-frame clones appear in the TCRdb table, and some are missing; sequencing was by immunoSEQ multiplex PCR. The sample contains 250,000 or so clones, roughly 86% of which appear only once. All enrollees were about 18 to 95 years old and from roughly 22 US areas. Two negative PCRs, clearance, or symptom resolution were required of recovered Cohort 3 donors. This clonotype was obtained from a woman aged 18 to 35 who had recovered from COVID-19. The sequenced sample was PBMCs or T cells enriched from blood (not recorded which).

CDR3 protein: CASRTGTANTEAFF. The CDR3 nucleotides are TGTGCCAGCAGGACCGGGACAGCGAACACTGAAGCTTTCTTT. This chain links TRBV2 with TRBJ1-1, with 7 bases matching TRBD1. V lost 6 bases and J lost 1; bases outside the gene matches: 5. The CDR3 has 14 amino acids. Looked up from germline, CDR1 is SNHLY and CDR2 is FYNNEI. The entire variable domain, with the rest obtained from reference TRBV2 and TRBJ1-1, is as follows: EPEVTQTPSHQVTQMGQEVILRCVPISNHLYFYWYRQILGQKVEFLVSFYNNEISEKSEIFDDQFSVERPDGSNFTLKIRSTKLEDSAMYFCASRTGTANTEAFFGQGTRLTVV.